This T cell receptor (beta chain) came from a study of OX40 agonist ivuxolimab in advanced cancers. Measured with immunoSEQ multiplex PCR; TCRdb has only the in-frame clones, and not every one. This repertoire shows approximately 70,000 clones, roughly four fifths found once; its top ten account for 1.6%. This clone was seen once. Sample: CD4+ or CD8+ T cells sorted from blood, taken in a trial of the OX40 agonist ivuxolimab. This receptor was obtained from an adult with an advanced solid tumor such as melanoma, head and neck, liver or kidney cancer.

The CDR3 DNA follows: TGTGCTAGTGCCCTCGGGGCTGGGAACAATCAGCCCCAGCATTTT. Translating gives CASALGAGNNQPQHF. The chain combines TRBV12-5 with TRBJ1-5, with a weak D call TRBD1 (5 bases). Germline V lookup: CDR1 LGHNT, CDR2 FRNRAP. Trimming took off 7 bases at V and 3 bases at J, with 16 bases between the two ends. This CDR3 has 15 residues.